Below, 24 T cell receptor beta chains from the same sample are listed, as sequenced in a study of T cells after yellow fever vaccination. MiXCR, run by TCRdb on the 5' RACE reads, gives a single entry per CDR3 protein. This repertoire shows 250,000 to 400,000 distinct CDR3 sequences, about 4% found once; its top ten account for approximately 23%. The source material was PBMCs, sampled 5 days after the yellow fever booster vaccination. The receptors stem from a young man who received the YFV17D yellow fever vaccine.

The chain employs TRBV15 and TRBJ2-2; unclear D gene. CDR1 is LNHNV and CDR2 is YYDKDF in the germline V gene (reference sequence). The CDR3 extends over 17 amino acids. V lost 0 bases and J 0 bases, leaving 11 bases between the germline ends. DNA of the CDR3: TGTGCCACCAGCAGAGATTGGGCAGAGACGAACACCGGGGAGCTGTTTTTT. Translating gives CATSRDWAETNTGELFF.

This chain joins TRBV7-2 and TRBJ1-2; D uncertain. From germline, CDR1 is SGHTA and CDR2 FQGNSA. V shed 5 bases and J shed 4 bases, with 17 bases lying between them. The CDR3 runs 15 residues. CDR3 amino acids: CASSRPQPTFYGYTF. In DNA form, the CDR3 reads TGTGCCAGCAGCCGTCCACAGCCAACTTTCTATGGCTACACCTTC.

CDR3 DNA sequence: TGCGCCAGCAGCTTGGGTCCGGGGGGGAAGTACGAGCAGTACGTC. It specifies CASSLGPGGKYEQYV. The rearrangement links TRBV5-1 to TRBJ2-7, with TRBD2 matching 8 bases. Trimming at V came to 0 bases and at J to 4 bases, leaving 6 bases not matched to a gene. The germline gives CDR1 SGHRS, CDR2 YFSETQ. The CDR3 sequence is 15 residues long.

The chain has TRBV5-1 and TRBJ1-4; no definite D call. The CDR3 length is 14 residues. The V and J ends lost 4 bases and 4 bases respectively, with 11 bases between them. CDR1 is SGHRS, CDR2 YFSETQ, per germline. The CDR3 sequence is CASSPARFNEKLFF. The CDR3 region has the DNA TGCGCCAGCAGCCCCGCCAGATTTAATGAAAAACTGTTTTTT.

This clonotype was detected ten times or more. This chain links TRBV5-1 with TRBJ2-3, with D tentatively TRBD1 (6 bases). V lost 1 base to trimming and J lost 1 base, with 10 bases between them. This CDR3 is built from 15 residues. The V gene's germline CDR1 is SGHRS and CDR2 YFSETQ. CDR3 in amino acids: CASSLKQGGTDTQYF. The CDR3 nucleotides are TGCGCCAGCAGCTTGAAACAGGGCGGCACAGATACGCAGTATTTT.

J is TRBJ1-4 and V is TRBV29-1; the D is unclear. The germline gives CDR1 SQVTM, CDR2 ANQGSEA. The ends were cut back, 4 bases at V and 7 bases at J, with 10 bases in the middle. The CDR3 spans 12 residues. The CDR3 DNA sequence: TGCAGCGTTGTCAGTGAGGGTGAAAAACTGTTTTTT. This sequence encodes CSVVSEGEKLFF.

This clonotype was counted a few times. The rearrangement links TRBV7-9 to TRBJ1-6; 7 positions match TRBD1. Germline trimming cut 8 bases from V and 3 bases from J; bases unmatched to any gene: 13. Germline CDR1 and CDR2: SEHNR and FQNEAQ (reference sequence). The CDR3 runs to 17 residues. The CDR3 nucleotides are TGTGCCAGCCGCCGCCCCACAGGGGCCGACTATAATTCACCCCTCCACTTT. Amino acids: CASRRPTGADYNSPLHF.

V and J are TRBV7-9 and TRBJ2-7; D is uncertain. The CDR3 runs to 13 residues. CDR1 and CDR2 (germline): SEHNR, FQNEAQ (reference sequence). V lost 5 bases to trimming and J lost 2 bases, with 10 bases between them. This CDR3 reads CASSAPAPYEQYF. DNA of the CDR3: TGTGCCAGCAGCGCCCCGGCCCCCTACGAGCAGTACTTC.

This clonotype came up many times. The chain recombines TRBV6-2 or TRBV6-3 with TRBJ2-1; D possibly corresponds to TRBD1 (5 bases). Trimming took 6 bases from V and 5 from J, leaving 14 bases between them. The germline V gene has CDR1 MNHEY and CDR2 SVGEGT. The CDR3 covers 14 residues. The CDR3 protein is CASSPSGHNNEQFF. CDR3 DNA: TGTGCCAGCAGCCCTTCCGGACACAACAATGAGCAGTTCTTC.

V gene TRBV27 combines with J gene TRBJ2-6; weak D call: TRBD1 (7 bases). CDR3 length: 16 amino acids. V was cut by 6 bases and J by 0 bases, with 12 bases left in between. Germline CDR1 is MNHEY and CDR2 is SMNVEV (reference sequence). The CDR3 loop reads CASRRDSFSGANVLTF. In nucleotides, the CDR3 is TGTGCCAGCAGGCGGGACAGTTTCTCTGGGGCCAACGTCCTGACTTTC.

The chain uses TRBV29-1 and TRBJ2-3; TRBD1 matches at 8 bases. Germline-derived CDR1 and CDR2 are SQVTM and ANQGSEA. This CDR3 comprises 14 residues. V shed 4 bases and J 4 bases; nucleotides not matched to a gene: 7. CDR3: CSVVLGGQADTQYF. CDR3 nucleotide sequence: TGCAGCGTTGTACTTGGGGGACAGGCAGATACGCAGTATTTT.

In regard to this clonotype: As the CDR3 is not closed by the conserved phenylalanine or tryptophan, this likely results from a read error. The chain joins TRBV12-3 or TRBV12-4 to TRBJ2-7, with TRBD2 matching 14 bases. The CDR3 totals 16 residues. The V and J ends lost 5 bases and 4 bases, in that order; junction bases with no gene match: 7. The CDR3 DNA sequence: TGTGCCAGCAGTCCCGGGGGACTAGCGGGGGAGTACGAGCAGTACTAC. This codes for CASSPGGLAGEYEQYY.

This chain uses TRBV4-2 with TRBJ2-5, with 9 bases lining up with TRBD2. The CDR3 totals 16 residues. V gave up 4 bases and J gave up 5 bases; unmatched junction bases: 11. Germline V gene data show CDR1 as LGHNA and CDR2 as YNFKEQ. The CDR3 DNA sequence: TGTGCCAGCAGCCCCCCCCGCGCGGGGGGGGAGGAGACCCAGTACTTC. Translating it yields CASSPPRAGGEETQYF.

This clonotype was seen repeatedly, ten times or more. This chain joins TRBV29-1 and TRBJ2-1; 9 bases fit TRBD1. The junction had 25 bases not matched to a gene; V was cut back by 0 bases and J by 1 base. Per germline, CDR1 SQVTM and CDR2 ANQGSEA. The CDR3 contains 23 residues. The CDR3 DNA reads TGCAGCGTTGAAGATCTCGGAAGGTTCGGGGGACAGGGCAAAAGGGGTTCCTACAATGAGCAGTTCTTC. Translating gives CSVEDLGRFGGQGKRGSYNEQFF.

J is TRBJ1-5 and V is TRBV3-1; maybe TRBD1 (6 bases). Germline CDR1 is LGHDT and CDR2 is YNNKEL (reference sequence). CDR3 size: 18 residues. V lost 1 base and J 7 bases, leaving 23 bases between the germline ends. The CDR3 region has the DNA TGTGCCAGCAGCCAAGGACGGGTCGATAACAGGGAGTGGCAGCCCCAGCATTTT. This gives the protein CASSQGRVDNREWQPQHF.

This CDR3 reads CASSLWRGTGNTFNYGYTF. The CDR3, as DNA: TGTGCCAGCAGTTTATGGCGGGGGACAGGGAACACATTTAACTATGGCTACACCTTC. The chain employs TRBV12-3 or TRBV12-4 and TRBJ1-2, with 9 bases aligning to TRBD1. V dropped 2 bases and J dropped 1; count of bases not matched to a gene: 14. The CDR3 has 19 residues.

The sample holds a few counts of this clonotype. The chain joins TRBV5-1 to TRBJ2-3, with TRBD2 matching 8 bases. Germline CDR1 SGHRS, CDR2 YFSETQ. Trimming took 9 bases from V and 4 from J; bases not matched to a gene: 13. This CDR3 region has 15 residues. This chain's CDR3 is CATQSGGANADTQYF. The CDR3 coding sequence is TGCGCCACCCAGTCCGGGGGGGCCAATGCAGATACGCAGTATTTT.

V gene TRBV19 combines with J gene TRBJ1-4, with D maybe TRBD1 (5 bases). With 4 bases removed from V and 5 bases from J, the gap between germline ends came to 8 bases. Germline V CDR1 and CDR2: LNHDA, SQIVND (reference sequence). The CDR3 runs to 13 residues. The CDR3 DNA sequence: TGTGCCAGTAGTAGGGACGGCAATGAAAAACTGTTTTTT. It codes for CASSRDGNEKLFF. Based on the CDR3 plus reference TRBV19 and TRBJ1-4, the full variable domain is DGGITQSPKYLFRKEGQNVTLSCEQNLNHDAMYWYRQDPGQGLRLIYYSQIVNDFQKGDIAEGYSVSREKKESFPLTVTSAQKNPTAFYLCASSRDGNEKLFFGSGTQLSVL.

This clonotype appeared a few times. The gene calls are TRBV28 and TRBJ2-7, with D possibly matching TRBD2 (5 bases). Germline V gene sequence: CDR1 MDHEN, CDR2 SYDVKM. Trimming took 3 bases from V and 6 from J, leaving 12 bases between them. There are 13 residues in the CDR3. CDR3 sequence reads: CASSLVGSGEQYV. In DNA form, the CDR3 reads TGTGCCAGCAGTTTGGTCGGCAGCGGCGAGCAGTACGTC.

This clonotype appeared a few times. In DNA form, the CDR3 reads TGTGCCAGCAGCGCACCCCCTCGACTAGCGGTTTACAATGAGCAGTTCTTC. Amino acid sequence: CASSAPPRLAVYNEQFF. The chain links TRBV7-9 to TRBJ2-1, with 9 nucleotides matching TRBD2. The CDR3 sequence is 17 residues long. Looked up from germline, CDR1 is SEHNR and CDR2 is FQNEAQ (reference sequence). The V segment lost 5 bases and the J segment 4 bases; nucleotides outside the gene matches: 12.

Many counts were recorded for this clonotype. V and J are TRBV12-3 or TRBV12-4 and TRBJ1-1; TRBD1 matches 8 bases. The junction had 7 bases not matched to a gene; V was cut back by 3 bases and J by 7 bases. The CDR3 has 14 amino acids. DNA of the CDR3: TGTGCCAGCAGTTTGGGACAGGAACCAGGTGAAGCTTTCTTT. Its translation: CASSLGQEPGEAFF.

V and J are TRBV3-1 and TRBJ2-2, with TRBD2 matching over 7 bases. Per germline, CDR1 LGHDT and CDR2 YNNKEL (reference sequence). Unmatched junction bases numbered 3, after V lost 4 bases and J lost 7 bases. This CDR3 contains 13 residues. CDR3 bases: TGTGCCAGCAGCCGGGGGGGGTACGGGGAGCTGTTTTTT. Translation: CASSRGGYGELFF.

This clonotype turned up a few times. The chain links TRBV7-3 to TRBJ2-1; D could derive from TRBD1 or TRBD2 (5 bases each). V gave up 1 base and J gave up 8 bases, with 15 bases separating them. Germline V gene sequence: CDR1 SGHTA, CDR2 FQGTGA. The CDR3 covers 15 residues. The CDR3 nucleotides are TGTGCCAGCAGCTTAAGGGGGTTAGGGCAGGATGAGCAGTTCTTC. This encodes CASSLRGLGQDEQFF.

J is TRBJ1-2 and V is TRBV20-1; TRBD1 matches at 8 bases. The CDR3 loop spans 14 amino acids. Trimming took 5 bases from V and 4 from J; bases not matched to a gene: 9. Per germline, CDR1 DFQATT and CDR2 SNEGSKA (reference sequence). The CDR3 DNA reads as TGCAGTGCTGTACGACAGGGGATGGGCTATGGCTACACCTTC. Translation: CSAVRQGMGYGYTF.